This paragraph reports one T cell receptor (beta chain). Its antigen is currently unknown. This entry comes from a study of PD-1 blockade in classical Hodgkin lymphoma. Every single patient, without exception, relapsed after autologous stem cell transplantation, and brentuximab vedotin exposure varied. Magnetic negative selection purified CD4+ T cells from thawed PBMCs. Produced via immunoSEQ multiplex PCR; TCRdb's table is partial and in-frame only. This sample has some 35,000 clones, with around 90% found just once. Germline assignment: CDR1 GTSNPN and CDR2 SVGIG (reference sequence). V shed 0 bases and J shed 5 bases, with 11 bases lying between them. The CDR3 totals 14 residues. General observations from the study: Baseline TCR diversity was reportedly lower in newly diagnosed patients than healthy donors.

This material consisted of CD4+ T cells from blood, taken at baseline. The chain uses TRBV30 and TRBJ2-1, with D possibly matching TRBD1 (5 bases). The receptor was isolated from a human donor with classical Hodgkin lymphoma. CDR3 DNA sequence: TGTGCCTGGAGTGTGGGGCTAGGGGACAATGAGCAGTTCTTC. Translated, it gives CAWSVGLGDNEQFF.